Listed here is a single T cell receptor (beta chain). The data originate from a study of blood T cell repertoires in COVID-19. Per the original methods: It was from reference gene primer amplification that nucleated cell counts were estimated. Libraries were prepared by immunoSEQ multiplex PCR; TCRdb keeps only in-frame clonotypes and omits some of them. For V, J and clone size, that table is used; D and trimming come from the DNA. The sample consists of some 150,000 clones, approximately 84% of them appearing once. Germline CDR1 is KGHDR and CDR2 is SFDVKD. V was clipped by 1 base and J by 4 bases, with 8 bases between them. This CDR3 region has 14 residues.

V is TRBV24-1 and J is TRBJ2-3; no firm D call. The sequencing sample was made of peripheral blood. The clonotype originates from a man between 35 and 55 years old who had recovered from COVID-19. The CDR3 DNA follows: TGTGCCACCAGTGATTTTAATGCGCCAGATACGCAGTATTTT. This codes for CATSDFNAPDTQYF.